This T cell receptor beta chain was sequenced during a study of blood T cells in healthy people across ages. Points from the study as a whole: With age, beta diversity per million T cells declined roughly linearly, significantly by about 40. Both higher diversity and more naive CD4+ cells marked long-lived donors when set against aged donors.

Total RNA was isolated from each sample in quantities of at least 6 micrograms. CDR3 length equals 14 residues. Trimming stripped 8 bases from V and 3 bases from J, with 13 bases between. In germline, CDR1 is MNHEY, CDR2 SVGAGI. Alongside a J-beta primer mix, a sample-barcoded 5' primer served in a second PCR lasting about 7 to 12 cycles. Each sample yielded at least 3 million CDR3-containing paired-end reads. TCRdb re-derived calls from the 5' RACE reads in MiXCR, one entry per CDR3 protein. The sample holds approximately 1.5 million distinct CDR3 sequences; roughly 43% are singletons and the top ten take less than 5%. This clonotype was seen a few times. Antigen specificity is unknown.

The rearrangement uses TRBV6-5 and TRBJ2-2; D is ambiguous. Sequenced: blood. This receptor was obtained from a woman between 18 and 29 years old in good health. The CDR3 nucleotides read TGTGCCAGCGTCGCCGGGCCCTACACCGGGGAGCTGTTTTTT. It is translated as CASVAGPYTGELFF.